This note documents a single T cell receptor (beta chain) sequence. 5'RACE template switching added a universal primer site and UMIs to TCR cDNA. TCRdb used MiXCR to reprocess the 5' RACE reads, holding one entry per CDR3 protein. The sample lists approximately 85,000 distinct CDR3 sequences; 10% to 15% were seen once. The sample comes from a study of T cells after yellow fever vaccination. Study details: The SMART-Seq v4 Ultra Low Input method served to prepare the low-cell-number fractions. The study, taken as a whole, reports: Most primary-vaccination clones reappeared after the booster (approximately 96% CD4, 85% to 90% CD8).

The germline V and J ends were trimmed by 4 bases and 5 bases, with 17 bases remaining between them. This CDR3 comprises 15 residues. Germline-derived CDR1 and CDR2 are MNHNS and SASEGT. The starting material was CD8+ T cells not binding an NS4B(214-222) dextramer, sorted from PBMCs, obtained around 3 weeks after the first yellow fever vaccination. The V and J genes are TRBV6-1 and TRBJ1-2, with a tentative D call TRBD1 (6 bases). This sequence originates from a young man who received the YFV17D yellow fever vaccine. The CDR3 spells CASSGRQADNYGYTF. The CDR3 DNA follows: TGTGCCAGCAGTGGACGACAGGCCGACAATTATGGCTACACCTTC.